A selection of T cell receptor beta chains follows, all from one sample in a study of cytomegalovirus exposure and HLA in healthy donors. Here immunoSEQ multiplex PCR was the method, and the copy in TCRdb shows in-frame clones only, minus some. The repertoire holds roughly 200,000 clones, with 78% as singletons. What was sequenced was PBMCs. These receptors originate from a female donor in good health and CMV-seronegative. Both conserved end residues are part of each CDR3. The D gene is left open where the match is weak. Clone sizes are given selectively: once, few, many, or a class where the clone is expanded.

j_call: TRBJ2-7; v_call: TRBV27; clone_size: NA; cdr3_length: 12; d_call: NA; cdr3_aa: CASSHSSYEQYF; cdr3_nt: TGTGCCAGCAGCCACAGCTCCTACGAGCAGTACTTC
j_call: TRBJ2-1; v_call: TRBV5-6; clone_size: NA; cdr3_length: 16; d_call: NA; cdr3_aa: CASSPQGGSSYNEQFF; cdr3_nt: TGTGCCAGCAGCCCGCAGGGGGGAAGCTCCTACAATGAGCAGTTCTTC
j_call: TRBJ2-7; v_call: TRBV28; clone_size: NA; cdr3_length: 16; d_call: TRBD1; cdr3_aa: CASSFVVGQGDHEQYF; cdr3_nt: TGTGCCAGCAGTTTTGTTGTCGGACAGGGGGACCACGAGCAGTACTTC
j_call: TRBJ1-1; v_call: TRBV2; clone_size: NA; cdr3_length: 14; d_call: NA; cdr3_aa: CASSSGGADTEAFF; cdr3_nt: TGTGCCAGCAGTTCGGGGGGCGCGGACACTGAAGCTTTCTTT
j_call: TRBJ2-1; v_call: TRBV6-1; clone_size: NA; cdr3_length: 15; d_call: NA; cdr3_aa: CASRGGLGTRDEQFF; cdr3_nt: TGTGCCAGCAGGGGGGGACTCGGGACTCGGGATGAGCAGTTCTTC
j_call: TRBJ2-3; v_call: TRBV5-4; clone_size: NA; cdr3_length: 14; d_call: NA; cdr3_aa: CASSFAGSTDTQYF; cdr3_nt: TGTGCCAGCAGCTTTGCGGGGTCCACAGATACGCAGTATTTT
j_call: TRBJ2-7; v_call: TRBV19; clone_size: NA; cdr3_length: 13; d_call: NA; cdr3_aa: CASTRDLFSEQYF; cdr3_nt: TGTGCCAGTACTAGAGACTTATTCTCCGAGCAGTACTTC
j_call: TRBJ2-2; v_call: TRBV18; clone_size: few; cdr3_length: 16; d_call: NA; cdr3_aa: CASSLRVPSDTGELFF; cdr3_nt: TGTGCCAGCTCACTCAGGGTTCCCTCAGACACCGGGGAGCTGTTTTTT
j_call: TRBJ2-1; v_call: TRBV18; clone_size: once; cdr3_length: 19; d_call: TRBD2; cdr3_aa: CASSPQMTSGGAGYNEQFF; cdr3_nt: TGTGCCAGCTCACCACAGATGACTAGCGGGGGGGCGGGCTACAATGAGCAGTTCTTC
j_call: TRBJ2-2; v_call: TRBV19; clone_size: NA; cdr3_length: 14; d_call: NA; cdr3_aa: CASSGQRYTGELFF; cdr3_nt: TGTGCCAGTAGCGGACAGCGTTACACCGGGGAGCTGTTTTTT
j_call: TRBJ2-2; v_call: TRBV7-8; clone_size: NA; cdr3_length: 16; d_call: NA; cdr3_aa: CASSTTGGLNTGELFF; cdr3_nt: TGTGCCAGCAGCACTACTGGCGGTCTTAACACCGGGGAGCTGTTTTTT
j_call: TRBJ2-1; v_call: TRBV5-1; clone_size: few; cdr3_length: 15; d_call: NA; cdr3_aa: CASSLGTDKYNEQFF; cdr3_nt: TGCGCCAGCAGCTTGGGGACAGACAAATACAATGAGCAGTTCTTC
j_call: TRBJ2-3; v_call: TRBV6-6; clone_size: once; cdr3_length: 14; d_call: NA; cdr3_aa: CASSFLGATDTQYF; cdr3_nt: TGTGCCAGCAGTTTCCTTGGGGCCACAGATACGCAGTATTTT
j_call: TRBJ2-3; v_call: TRBV4-1; clone_size: NA; cdr3_length: 16; d_call: NA; cdr3_aa: CASSQDPGSSSVPQYF; cdr3_nt: TGCGCCAGCAGCCAAGATCCGGGCTCTAGCTCCGTTCCGCAGTATTTT
j_call: TRBJ1-1; v_call: TRBV6-5; clone_size: NA; cdr3_length: 14; d_call: TRBD1; cdr3_aa: CASGLVTGSTEAFF; cdr3_nt: TGTGCCAGCGGACTTGTGACAGGGTCCACTGAAGCTTTCTTT
j_call: TRBJ2-4; v_call: TRBV30; clone_size: NA; cdr3_length: 12; d_call: NA; cdr3_aa: CAWSLLENIQYF; cdr3_nt: TGTGCCTGGAGTCTTTTAGAAAACATTCAGTACTTC
j_call: TRBJ2-2; v_call: TRBV29-1; clone_size: NA; cdr3_length: 13; d_call: NA; cdr3_aa: CSVEPGVTGELFF; cdr3_nt: TGCAGCGTGGAACCGGGGGTCACCGGGGAGCTGTTTTTT
j_call: TRBJ2-1; v_call: TRBV21-1; clone_size: NA; cdr3_length: 16; d_call: NA; cdr3_aa: CASSKGRGRGRNEQFF; cdr3_nt: TGTGCCAGCAGCAAAGGTCGCGGGAGAGGTAGAAATGAGCAGTTCTTC
j_call: TRBJ1-5; v_call: TRBV7-6; clone_size: NA; cdr3_length: 18; d_call: NA; cdr3_aa: CASSQFNQEGFSNQPQHF; cdr3_nt: TGTGCCAGCAGTCAATTCAATCAGGAGGGTTTTAGCAATCAGCCCCAGCATTTT
j_call: TRBJ1-5; v_call: TRBV6-1; clone_size: NA; cdr3_length: 16; d_call: NA; cdr3_aa: CASSEAEEYSNQPQHF; cdr3_nt: TGTGCCAGCAGTGAAGCTGAGGAATATAGCAATCAGCCCCAGCATTTT
j_call: TRBJ2-2; v_call: TRBV12-5; clone_size: NA; cdr3_length: 15; d_call: NA; cdr3_aa: CASGLVGADTGELFF; cdr3_nt: TGTGCTAGTGGTTTGGTGGGGGCTGACACCGGGGAGCTGTTTTTT
j_call: TRBJ1-6; v_call: TRBV7-8; clone_size: NA; cdr3_length: 15; d_call: NA; cdr3_aa: CASSLVKGQGSPLHF; cdr3_nt: TGTGCCAGCAGCTTAGTCAAGGGCCAGGGTTCACCCCTCCACTTT
j_call: TRBJ2-7; v_call: TRBV6-5; clone_size: NA; cdr3_length: 15; d_call: TRBD2; cdr3_aa: CASSYSSGAAYEQYF; cdr3_nt: TGTGCCAGCAGTTACTCTAGCGGGGCTGCCTACGAGCAGTACTTC
j_call: TRBJ2-5; v_call: TRBV2; clone_size: NA; cdr3_length: 13; d_call: NA; cdr3_aa: CASSGAGMETQYF; cdr3_nt: TGTGCCAGCAGTGGGGCGGGGATGGAGACCCAGTACTTC
j_call: TRBJ1-2; v_call: TRBV30; clone_size: few; cdr3_length: 15; d_call: TRBD1; cdr3_aa: CAWILRGVTNYGYTF; cdr3_nt: TGTGCCTGGATCCTCAGGGGGGTGACTAACTATGGCTACACCTTC
j_call: TRBJ1-1; v_call: TRBV7-9; clone_size: NA; cdr3_length: 14; d_call: NA; cdr3_aa: CASSEDQGFNEAFF; cdr3_nt: TGTGCCAGCAGTGAGGACCAGGGTTTCAATGAAGCTTTCTTT
j_call: TRBJ1-5; v_call: TRBV14; clone_size: NA; cdr3_length: 17; d_call: TRBD1; cdr3_aa: CASSQGDTGVLRQPQHF; cdr3_nt: TGTGCCAGCAGCCAAGGTGATACAGGGGTCCTTAGGCAGCCCCAGCATTTT
j_call: TRBJ1-5; v_call: TRBV28; clone_size: NA; cdr3_length: 15; d_call: TRBD1; cdr3_aa: CASSLGTGPSLPQHF; cdr3_nt: TGTGCCAGCAGTTTAGGGACAGGGCCCAGTTTACCCCAGCATTTT
j_call: TRBJ2-1; v_call: TRBV5-1; clone_size: NA; cdr3_length: 15; d_call: TRBD2; cdr3_aa: CASSPIAGGRGEQFF; cdr3_nt: TGCGCCAGCAGCCCCATAGCGGGAGGGCGGGGTGAGCAGTTCTTC
j_call: TRBJ2-4; v_call: TRBV5-1; clone_size: NA; cdr3_length: 16; d_call: TRBD1; cdr3_aa: CASTLEGTGNTYIQYF; cdr3_nt: TGCGCCAGCACCCTAGAGGGGACAGGGAACACTTACATTCAGTACTTC
j_call: TRBJ1-2; v_call: TRBV5-1; clone_size: NA; cdr3_length: 15; d_call: TRBD1; cdr3_aa: CASSLGPGQGYGYTF; cdr3_nt: TGCGCCAGCAGCTTGGGGCCGGGACAGGGCTATGGCTACACCTTC
j_call: TRBJ2-7; v_call: TRBV4-2; clone_size: NA; cdr3_length: 15; d_call: NA; cdr3_aa: CASSQERRSYYEQYF; cdr3_nt: TGTGCCAGCAGCCAAGAAAGGCGGTCCTACTACGAGCAGTACTTC
j_call: TRBJ2-2; v_call: TRBV19; clone_size: NA; cdr3_length: 13; d_call: NA; cdr3_aa: CASIGHNTGELFF; cdr3_nt: TGTGCCAGTATTGGGCACAACACCGGGGAGCTGTTTTTT
j_call: TRBJ2-1; v_call: TRBV15; clone_size: NA; cdr3_length: 14; d_call: NA; cdr3_aa: CATSRGGGLEEQFF; cdr3_nt: TGTGCCACCAGCAGAGGGGGGGGGCTAGAGGAGCAGTTCTTC
j_call: TRBJ2-2; v_call: TRBV7-8; clone_size: NA; cdr3_length: 19; d_call: TRBD2; cdr3_aa: CASSPEEGLAGEGTGELFF; cdr3_nt: TGTGCCAGCAGCCCGGAGGAGGGACTAGCGGGAGAGGGCACCGGGGAGCTGTTTTTT
j_call: TRBJ2-5; v_call: TRBV7-9; clone_size: NA; cdr3_length: 16; d_call: NA; cdr3_aa: CASSLARQAKQETQYF; cdr3_nt: TGTGCCAGCAGCTTAGCGCGCCAGGCAAAACAAGAGACCCAGTACTTC
j_call: TRBJ2-3; v_call: TRBV5-1; clone_size: NA; cdr3_length: 16; d_call: NA; cdr3_aa: CASSLAGRVNLDTQYF; cdr3_nt: TGCGCCAGCAGCTTGGCAGGCAGGGTAAATCTAGATACGCAGTATTTT
j_call: TRBJ2-3; v_call: TRBV28; clone_size: NA; cdr3_length: 16; d_call: TRBD2; cdr3_aa: CASSFLGQGGTDTQYF; cdr3_nt: TGTGCCAGCAGTTTCTTGGGGCAGGGAGGGACAGATACGCAGTATTTT
j_call: TRBJ1-5; v_call: TRBV19; clone_size: NA; cdr3_length: 14; d_call: TRBD1; cdr3_aa: CASSIGDRGQPQHF; cdr3_nt: TGTGCCAGTAGTATAGGGGACAGGGGACAGCCCCAGCATTTT
j_call: TRBJ2-5; v_call: TRBV7-8; clone_size: NA; cdr3_length: 17; d_call: TRBD2; cdr3_aa: CASSLASSGRSGETQYF; cdr3_nt: TGTGCCAGCAGCTTAGCCTCTAGCGGGAGATCGGGAGAGACCCAGTACTTC
j_call: TRBJ2-7; v_call: TRBV5-7; clone_size: NA; cdr3_length: 16; d_call: TRBD1; cdr3_aa: CATIGGHGTGGDEQYF; cdr3_nt: TGTGCCACCATCGGGGGACACGGGACAGGGGGCGACGAGCAGTACTTC
j_call: TRBJ1-1; v_call: TRBV6-5; clone_size: NA; cdr3_length: 14; d_call: NA; cdr3_aa: CASSPTPMNTEAFF; cdr3_nt: TGTGCCAGCAGTCCTACTCCTATGAACACTGAAGCTTTCTTT
j_call: TRBJ1-3; v_call: TRBV5-3; clone_size: NA; cdr3_length: 18; d_call: TRBD1; cdr3_aa: CARIPRQGFSVSGNTIYF; cdr3_nt: TGTGCCAGAATACCCCGACAGGGATTTTCTGTCTCTGGAAACACCATATATTTT
j_call: TRBJ2-5; v_call: TRBV4-1; clone_size: NA; cdr3_length: 14; d_call: TRBD1; cdr3_aa: CASSQPRDRVTQYF; cdr3_nt: TGCGCCAGCAGCCAACCCCGGGACAGGGTTACCCAGTACTTC
j_call: TRBJ1-2; v_call: TRBV2; clone_size: few; cdr3_length: 13; d_call: NA; cdr3_aa: CASSPRDNYGYTF; cdr3_nt: TGTGCCAGCAGTCCCAGGGATAACTATGGCTACACCTTC
j_call: TRBJ2-7; v_call: TRBV27; clone_size: once; cdr3_length: 14; d_call: NA; cdr3_aa: CASSLRGTTYEQYF; cdr3_nt: TGTGCCAGCAGTTTGAGGGGGACCACCTACGAGCAGTACTTC
j_call: TRBJ2-1; v_call: TRBV5-8; clone_size: NA; cdr3_length: 16; d_call: TRBD2; cdr3_aa: CASSPGVAGSYNEQFF; cdr3_nt: TGTGCCAGCAGCCCCGGTGTAGCGGGCTCCTACAATGAGCAGTTCTTC
j_call: TRBJ1-4; v_call: TRBV28; clone_size: NA; cdr3_length: 14; d_call: NA; cdr3_aa: CASRSPTPEGKLFF; cdr3_nt: TGTGCCAGCAGGAGTCCTACCCCGGAGGGAAAACTGTTTTTT
j_call: TRBJ1-1; v_call: TRBV28; clone_size: few; cdr3_length: 13; d_call: NA; cdr3_aa: CASSLLGGTEAFF; cdr3_nt: TGTGCCAGCAGTTTATTGGGGGGCACTGAAGCTTTCTTT
j_call: TRBJ1-2; v_call: TRBV2; clone_size: NA; cdr3_length: 14; d_call: NA; cdr3_aa: CASSEGGIGYGYTF; cdr3_nt: TGTGCCAGCAGTGAAGGAGGGATTGGGTATGGCTACACCTTC
j_call: TRBJ2-3; v_call: TRBV19; clone_size: NA; cdr3_length: 14; d_call: NA; cdr3_aa: CASSIRGATDTQYF; cdr3_nt: TGTGCCAGTAGTATCCGGGGGGCGACAGATACGCAGTATTTT
j_call: TRBJ1-1; v_call: TRBV7-9; clone_size: once; cdr3_length: 12; d_call: NA; cdr3_aa: CSSSLLSTEAFF; cdr3_nt: TGTTCCAGCAGCCTGCTAAGCACTGAAGCTTTCTTT
j_call: TRBJ1-6; v_call: TRBV7-9; clone_size: NA; cdr3_length: 15; d_call: TRBD1; cdr3_aa: CASSLGDRENSPLHF; cdr3_nt: TGTGCCAGCAGCTTAGGGGACAGGGAAAATTCACCCCTCCACTTT
j_call: TRBJ2-3; v_call: TRBV13; clone_size: NA; cdr3_length: 21; d_call: TRBD2; cdr3_aa: CASSTLPMGLAGDSSTDTQYF; cdr3_nt: TGTGCCAGCAGCACCCTCCCGATGGGACTAGCGGGGGACTCTAGCACAGATACGCAGTATTTT
j_call: TRBJ2-1; v_call: TRBV7-6; clone_size: few; cdr3_length: 17; d_call: TRBD2; cdr3_aa: CASSLEGGGARYNEQFF; cdr3_nt: TGTGCCAGCAGCTTAGAAGGCGGGGGGGCGCGCTACAATGAGCAGTTCTTC
j_call: TRBJ1-2; v_call: TRBV5-1; clone_size: NA; cdr3_length: 12; d_call: TRBD1; cdr3_aa: CASSADRGGYTF; cdr3_nt: TGCGCCAGCAGCGCCGACAGGGGAGGCTACACCTTC
j_call: TRBJ2-7; v_call: TRBV5-6; clone_size: NA; cdr3_length: 14; d_call: NA; cdr3_aa: CASTLTLGRDEQYF; cdr3_nt: TGTGCCAGCACCCTGACCCTCGGGCGGGACGAGCAGTACTTC
j_call: TRBJ1-3; v_call: TRBV6-5; clone_size: few; cdr3_length: 12; d_call: NA; cdr3_aa: CASTPGGNTIYF; cdr3_nt: TGTGCCAGTACTCCGGGGGGAAACACCATATATTTT